The source of this TCR beta chain is a study of blood T cell repertoires in COVID-19. Overall study: The origin of the acute and convalescent COVID-19 samples was the United States, Italy and Spain. PBMCs, B-cell-depleted T cells, or T cells were the source of the cDNA or gDNA that made up the material.

Trimming took 10 bases from V and 3 from J; bases not matched to a gene: 8. Germline V gives CDR1 MDHEN, CDR2 SYDVKM. This CDR3 is built from 13 residues. Original methodology: Amplifying reference gene primers gave estimates of nucleated cell counts. The data were produced by immunoSEQ multiplex PCR, yet TCRdb's version contains in-frame clones alone and is incomplete. V, J and clone size derive from that table, while D and trimming were established from the DNA sequence. The sample holds 110,000 to 150,000 clones, around 84% seen once. The source of this sequence is an older woman with acute or convalescent COVID-19. The chain has TRBV28 and TRBJ1-2; 7 bases are shared with TRBD1. The sequenced material came from peripheral blood. The CDR3 protein is CATAGQPHYGYTF. The CDR3 DNA sequence: TGTGCCACCGCGGGACAGCCTCACTATGGCTACACCTTC.